The clone carrying this T cell receptor beta chain has a handful of counts. Antigen unknown. Some clones are missing from TCRdb's copy, which holds only in-frame ones; the method was immunoSEQ multiplex PCR. The table includes 25,000 to 30,000 clones, about 82% detected once. This sample was included in a study of PD-1 blockade in classical Hodgkin lymphoma. General study findings and limits: It was reported that newly diagnosed patients had less baseline TCR diversity than healthy donors. Some patients began nivolumab under 1 year after ASCT. These patients were excluded from later analyses. Baseline diversity was lower in partial responders and progressors than complete responders. While CD8+ TCR diversity did not rise significantly by C4D1, CD4+ TCR diversity did.

The sample's time point: cycle 4 day 1 (C4D1), after five to seven weeks of nivolumab. Every patient had relapsed following autologous stem cell transplantation, and cohorts differed in brentuximab vedotin exposure. Purification of CD4+ T cells from thawed PBMCs was achieved by magnetic negative selection. This CDR3 has 12 residues. Trimming took off 7 bases at V and 1 base at J, with 8 bases between the two ends. CDR1 is SNHLY, CDR2 FYNNEI, per germline. Source: CD4+ T cells from blood, taken before the fourth cycle of nivolumab. The clonotype originates from a human donor with classical Hodgkin lymphoma. The gene calls are TRBV2 and TRBJ2-7, with D perhaps matching TRBD1 (5 bases). The CDR3 sequence: CASTAGSYEQYF. The DNA for the CDR3 is TGTGCCAGCACGGCAGGGTCCTACGAGCAGTACTTC.